The rows below give T cell receptor beta chains drawn from one sample of a study of vaccination effects on CD4 cells after COVID-19. No antigen has been identified for these receptors. Clones were read by immunoSEQ multiplex PCR, and TCRdb kept only the in-frame ones, dropping some. Found here are about 74,000 clones, around 77% of them singletons; the top ten hold roughly 1.9%. The sequenced sample was CD4+ T cells from PBMCs cultured without peptide, obtained before COVID-19 vaccination. These receptor sequences come from a human donor who received a COVID-19 vaccine. Each CDR3 is given with its conserved first and last residue. D genes are given only for firm matches. Clone size is stated in some rows and not others, as once, few, many or a class when expanded.

V gene	J gene	D gene	clone size	CDR3 protein	CDR3 DNA
TRBV30	TRBJ1-1	NA	NA	CAWSGAFRDTEAFF	TGTGCCTGGAGTGGGGCATTCCGGGACACTGAAGCTTTCTTT
TRBV24-1	TRBJ2-3	NA	NA	CATGSSTDTDTQYF	TGTGCCACAGGGTCCTCAACTGACACAGATACGCAGTATTTT
TRBV18	TRBJ2-4	NA	NA	CASSRALAKNIQYF	TGTGCCAGCTCACGCGCCTTAGCCAAAAACATTCAGTACTTC
TRBV28	TRBJ1-6	NA	few	CASSLVTRLSPLHF	TGTGCCAGCAGTTTGGTCACTCGCCTTTCACCCCTCCACTTT
TRBV7-9	TRBJ1-1	NA	NA	CASSLAAVLNTEAFF	TGTGCCAGCAGCTTAGCTGCAGTTTTGAACACTGAAGCTTTCTTT
TRBV3-1/TRBV3-2	TRBJ1-1	NA	NA	CASSQVPDTEAFF	TGTGCCAGCAGCCAAGTTCCAGACACTGAAGCTTTCTTT
TRBV30	TRBJ1-5	NA	NA	CAWSFRGVSNQPQHF	TGTGCCTGGAGCTTTCGGGGTGTGAGCAATCAGCCCCAGCATTTT
TRBV24-1	TRBJ2-2	NA	NA	CATSDLGITGELFF	TGTGCCACCAGTGATCTGGGGATTACCGGGGAGCTGTTTTTT
TRBV5-1	TRBJ1-2	NA	NA	CASRGSSYGYTF	TGCGCCAGCAGGGGATCCTCCTATGGCTACACCTTC
TRBV5-1	TRBJ1-1	NA	NA	CASRSGDLLQNTEAFF	TGCGCCAGCAGATCGGGGGACCTACTTCAGAACACTGAAGCTTTCTTT
TRBV2	TRBJ1-5	NA	NA	CASSEQLGSNQPQHF	TGTGCCAGCAGTGAACAGCTCGGTAGCAATCAGCCCCAGCATTTT
TRBV9	TRBJ1-3	NA	NA	CASSGHEVRSGNTIYF	TGTGCCAGCAGCGGGCATGAAGTCCGCTCTGGAAACACCATATATTTT
TRBV30	TRBJ1-1	NA	few	CAWARDTEAFF	TGTGCCTGGGCCCGAGACACTGAAGCTTTCTTT
TRBV3-1/TRBV3-2	TRBJ2-5	TRBD2	NA	CASSQDRRGWLAGGTQYF	TGTGCCAGCAGCCAAGATCGGAGGGGGTGGCTAGCGGGCGGGACCCAGTACTTC
TRBV2	TRBJ2-1	NA	few	CASSVGGHNEQFF	TGTGCCAGCAGTGTCGGCGGTCACAATGAGCAGTTCTTC
TRBV9	TRBJ1-2	NA	once	CASSVLAGSYGYTF	TGTGCCAGCAGCGTACTAGCAGGATCCTATGGCTACACCTTC
TRBV28	TRBJ2-1	TRBD1	NA	CASSLSGTGGRDEQFF	TGTGCCAGCAGTTTGTCCGGGACAGGGGGTAGGGATGAGCAGTTCTTC
TRBV10-2	TRBJ2-1	NA	NA	CASIGWRGSYNEQFF	TGCGCCAGCATCGGTTGGCGGGGATCCTACAATGAGCAGTTCTTC
TRBV4-1	TRBJ1-1	NA	NA	CASSQGQGPNTEAFF	TGCGCCAGCAGCCAAGGGCAGGGGCCGAACACTGAAGCTTTCTTT
TRBV7-3	TRBJ2-1	NA	NA	CASSLAANTYNEQFF	TGTGCCAGCAGCTTAGCAGCGAACACCTACAATGAGCAGTTCTTC
TRBV5-6	TRBJ1-2	TRBD1	once	CASSLAGGKSTNYGYTF	TGTGCCAGCAGCTTGGCAGGGGGCAAGTCCACTAACTATGGCTACACCTTC
TRBV9	TRBJ1-1	NA	NA	CASSVDLRGNTEAFF	TGTGCCAGCAGCGTAGACCTTCGGGGAAACACTGAAGCTTTCTTT